Given below is one T cell receptor (beta chain) in context. Its antigen is undetermined. With 60 Vbeta and 13 Jbeta primers, the PCR was carried out. Data came from immunoSEQ multiplex PCR; TCRdb stores just in-frame clones and leaves some out. The table records 170,000 or so clones, roughly 84% of them present only once. This sample was taken from a study of cytomegalovirus exposure and HLA in healthy donors. General study findings and limits: In a later analysis, TCR beta V- and J-gene trimming showed a link to a missense DCLRE1C variant. HLA restriction was apparent for most CMV-associated TCR beta chains in a later analysis. From TCR beta sequences, most subjects' HLA-A and HLA-B alleles were reportedly predicted accurately.

Trimming took 8 bases from V and 0 from J, leaving 8 bases between them. From germline, CDR1 is MNHEY and CDR2 SMNVEV (reference sequence). The CDR3 length is 12 residues. The sequencing input was PBMCs. The gene calls are TRBV27 and TRBJ2-7; D unclear. The origin of this receptor is a boy younger than 10 in good health and CMV-seronegative. The CDR3 loop reads CASRGLSYEQYF. CDR3 coding DNA: TGTGCCAGCCGTGGGCTCTCCTACGAGCAGTACTTC.